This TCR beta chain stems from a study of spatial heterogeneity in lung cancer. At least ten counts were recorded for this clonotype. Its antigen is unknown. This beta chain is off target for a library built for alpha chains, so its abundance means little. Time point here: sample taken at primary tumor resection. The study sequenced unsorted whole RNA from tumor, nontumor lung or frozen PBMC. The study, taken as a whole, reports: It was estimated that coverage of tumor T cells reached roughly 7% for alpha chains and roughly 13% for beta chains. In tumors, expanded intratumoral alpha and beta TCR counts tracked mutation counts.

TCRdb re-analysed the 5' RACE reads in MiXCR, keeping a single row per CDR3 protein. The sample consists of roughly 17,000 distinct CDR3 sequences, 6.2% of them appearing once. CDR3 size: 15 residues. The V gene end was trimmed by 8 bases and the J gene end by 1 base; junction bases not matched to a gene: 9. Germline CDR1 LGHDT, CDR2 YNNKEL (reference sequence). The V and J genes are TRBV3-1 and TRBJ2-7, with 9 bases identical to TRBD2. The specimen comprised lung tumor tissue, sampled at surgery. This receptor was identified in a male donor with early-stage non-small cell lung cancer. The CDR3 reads CASGGGSGSSYEQYF. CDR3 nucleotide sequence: TGTGCCAGCGGGGGGGGTAGCGGGAGTTCCTACGAGCAGTACTTC.